The 9 T cell receptor beta chains presented below share a single source sample, sequenced in a study of control samples from healthy donors and cancer patients. Sequencing was performed with immunoSEQ multiplex PCR; in TCRdb, only in-frame clones are kept and a portion is missing. The sample records about 150,000 clones, around 94% being singletons. Specimen: PBMCs. The receptors here all came from a man between 60 and 70 years old with colorectal cancer.

J is TRBJ2-5 and V is TRBV24-1, with a weak D call TRBD1 (6 bases). This CDR3 region has 15 residues. Trimming took off 4 bases at V and 1 base at J, with 12 bases between the two ends. Germline values: CDR1 KGHDR, CDR2 SFDVKD. For the CDR3, the DNA is TGTGCCACCAGTGACTCAAGGACAGCCCAAGAGACCCAGTACTTC. Encoded protein: CATSDSRTAQETQYF.

V and J are TRBV24-1 and TRBJ2-3; 7 bases fit TRBD2. This CDR3 is 17 amino acids long. Germline trimming cut 4 bases from V and 5 bases from J; bases unmatched to any gene: 14. Germline CDR1 KGHDR, CDR2 SFDVKD. CDR3 sequence (DNA): TGTGCCACCAGTGAATCCCCTAGGCGGGGGAGGGAAGATACGCAGTATTTT. It specifies CATSESPRRGREDTQYF.

The gene calls are TRBV12-3 or TRBV12-4 and TRBJ1-5; D is unclear. This CDR3 region has 13 residues. With 3 bases removed from V and 5 bases from J, the gap between germline ends came to 8 bases. CDR3 sequence (DNA): TGTGCCAGCAGTTTTCTCCGTGATCAGCCCCAGCATTTT. This encodes CASSFLRDQPQHF.

The chain carries TRBV29-1 and TRBJ1-1; possibly TRBD1 for D (5 bases). V lost 5 bases, J lost 1 base, and 17 bases lay in between. CDR3 length equals 15 residues. Looked up from germline, CDR1 is SQVTM and CDR2 is ANQGSEA. The chain's CDR3 is CSVLGSGRGNTEAFF. CDR3 sequence (DNA): TGCAGCGTTCTAGGCTCGGGGCGGGGGAACACTGAAGCTTTCTTT.

This clone has a single count. The chain has TRBV27 and TRBJ1-6; 9 bases are shared with TRBD1. V dropped 4 bases and J dropped 5; count of bases not matched to a gene: 9. Germline loops: CDR1 MNHEY, CDR2 SMNVEV (reference sequence). The CDR3 loop spans 17 amino acids. The CDR3 DNA sequence: TGTGCCAGCAGTTCCACCGGGACAGGGTCGGATAATTCACCCCTCCACTTT. Protein product: CASSSTGTGSDNSPLHF.

V usage is TRBV5-4 and J usage is TRBJ2-7; possible D gene TRBD1, 5 bases. This CDR3 is 16 amino acids long. The V gene lost 0 bases and the J gene lost 1 base, with 14 bases spanning the gap. From germline, CDR1 is SGHNT and CDR2 YYREEE (reference sequence). CDR3 sequence (DNA): TGTGCCAGCAGCTTGGGGGCAGGGTTAAATTCCTACGAGCAGTACTTC. Its translation: CASSLGAGLNSYEQYF.

The chain carries TRBV5-1 and TRBJ2-1; TRBD1 matches 7 bases. CDR1 is SGHRS, CDR2 YFSETQ, per germline. V lost 5 bases, J lost 5 bases, and 1 base stayed unmatched. The CDR3 covers 12 residues. The chain's CDR3 is CASRQGDNEQFF. In DNA form, the CDR3 reads TGCGCCAGCAGGCAGGGGGACAATGAGCAGTTCTTC.

J is TRBJ2-2 and V is TRBV6-2 or TRBV6-3; 10 bases match TRBD2. J lost 6 bases, V lost 6 bases, and 10 bases had no gene match. The CDR3 consists of 16 residues. The germline V gene encodes CDR1 MNHEY and CDR2 SVGEGT. In DNA form, the CDR3 reads TGTGCCAGCAGCAGCGGGGGGGCCGTATCTGCCGGGGAGCTGTTTTTT. Its protein product is CASSSGGAVSAGELFF.

This sequence joins TRBV12-3 or TRBV12-4 and TRBJ1-2, with D tentatively TRBD1 (5 bases). The ends were cut back, 2 bases at V and 14 bases at J, with 15 bases in the middle. CDR3 length: 12 residues. CDR3 sequence (DNA): TGTGCCAGCAGTTTAACGGCAGGGACCCGTACCTTC. It specifies CASSLTAGTRTF.